The next 15 T cell receptor beta chains were all read from a single sample in a study of post-analysis software for immune sequencing data. The antigens these receptors bind are not known. Study results and caveats: When patients were compared with controls, about five TRBV segments were more frequent, TRBV5-6, TRBV5-1 and TRBV20-1 among them.

Built from TCR beta cDNA, the libraries had unique molecular identifiers in them. A single record per CDR3 protein comes from TCRdb applying MiXCR to the PCR reads. The sample consists of about 380,000 distinct CDR3 sequences, approximately 33% of them appearing once. Sequenced material: blood. The receptors here all came from a girl under 18 with multiple sclerosis.

The chain carries TRBV12-3 or TRBV12-4 and TRBJ2-7; D might be TRBD1 (5 bases). Trimming cost V 2 bases and J 5 bases, with 19 bases left between them. The CDR3 spans 16 residues. In nucleotides, the CDR3 is TGTGCCAGCAGTTTATATCCCGCAGGGATTGACCACGAGCAGTACTTC. This sequence encodes CASSLYPAGIDHEQYF.

CDR3 sequence (DNA): TGTGCCAGCAGCTTACTGTCCCCATCCTCTGGGGCCAACGTCCTGACTTTC. Its translation is CASSLLSPSSGANVLTF. This chain links TRBV7-9 with TRBJ2-6; D is undetermined. Deletions cut 2 bases from V and 0 bases from J, with 11 bases between. CDR1 and CDR2 (germline): SEHNR, FQNEAQ (reference sequence). The CDR3 extends over 17 amino acids.

The chain couples TRBV6-5 to TRBJ1-1; D remains ambiguous. The CDR3 totals 13 residues. Trimming shortened V by 2 bases and J by 3 bases, and 7 bases separated the two germline ends. The germline V gene encodes CDR1 MNHEY and CDR2 SVGAGI. CDR3 sequence (DNA): TGTGCCAGCAGTTACGAGGTGGACACTGAAGCTTTCTTT. This codes for CASSYEVDTEAFF.

This clonotype was seen ten or more times. V is TRBV6-6 and J is TRBJ2-7, with TRBD1 matching over 8 bases. The V segment lost 5 bases and the J segment 5 bases; nucleotides outside the gene matches: 8. From germline, CDR1 is MNHNY and CDR2 SVGAGI (reference sequence). The CDR3 loop spans 14 amino acids. CDR3 nucleotides: TGTGCCAGCAGTGAGACGGCAGGGGGCGACGAGCAGTACTTC. Translated: CASSETAGGDEQYF.

This clonotype turned up a few times. The J gene is TRBJ2-3, the V gene TRBV4-3, with 12 bases identical to TRBD2. J gave up 5 bases and V 0 bases, and 6 bases lay outside the gene matches. The CDR3 spans 17 residues. Germline CDR1 LGHNA, CDR2 YSLEER. The CDR3 nucleotides read TGCGCCAGCAGCCAAGAATGGCGACTAGCGGGGGTAGATACGCAGTATTTT. As protein: CASSQEWRLAGVDTQYF.

The gene calls are TRBV12-3 or TRBV12-4 and TRBJ1-1; D is undetermined. This CDR3 contains 13 residues. V was shortened by 6 bases and J by 5 bases, with 13 bases between the two germline ends. The CDR3 region has the DNA TGTGCCAGCAGCCTCAACATAGATACTGAAGCTTTCTTT. Its protein is CASSLNIDTEAFF.

The chain has TRBV18 and TRBJ1-2, with no clear D. This CDR3 region has 15 residues. The V end was cut by 4 bases, the J end by 6 bases, with 18 bases between. Looked up from germline, CDR1 is KGHSH and CDR2 is LQKENI. The CDR3 reads CASSLTSPFTNGYTF. CDR3 nucleotides: TGTGCCAGCTCACTGACGTCCCCCTTTACAAATGGCTACACCTTC. The full variable domain, its missing parts supplied by reference TRBV18 and TRBJ1-2, is NAGVMQNPRHLVRRRGQEARLRCSPMKGHSHVYWYRQLPEEGLKFMVYLQKENIIDESGMPKERFSAEFPKEGPSILRIQQVVRGDSAAYFCASSLTSPFTNGYTFGSGTRLTVV.

In this sample, this clonotype turned up a few times. This chain links TRBV4-1 with TRBJ2-1; TRBD2 matches 8 bases. The CDR3 consists of 18 residues. The V and J ends lost 0 bases and 6 bases, in that order; junction bases with no gene match: 13. Germline loops: CDR1 MGHRA, CDR2 YSYEKL. The CDR3 protein is CASSQERMAGGRGNEQFF. The CDR3 DNA reads TGCGCCAGCAGCCAAGAAAGAATGGCGGGGGGTCGGGGCAATGAGCAGTTCTTC.

The chain recombines TRBV7-9 with TRBJ2-3; D perhaps matches TRBD2 (6 bases). The CDR3 spans 16 residues. CDR1 is SEHNR, CDR2 FQNEAQ, per germline (reference sequence). V was cut by 5 bases and J by 0 bases, with 15 bases left in between. The chain's CDR3 is CASSTKRVSSTDTQYF. For the CDR3, the DNA is TGTGCCAGCAGCACAAAGCGGGTTTCTAGCACAGATACGCAGTATTTT. Full variable domain (remainder filled in from reference TRBV7-9 and TRBJ2-3): DTGVSQNPRHKITKRGQNVTFRCDPISEHNRLYWYRQTLGQGPEFLTYFQNEAQLEKSRLLSDRFSAERPKGSFSTLEIQRTEQGDSAMYLCASSTKRVSSTDTQYFGPGTRLTVL.

This sequence joins TRBV25-1 and TRBJ1-4; D is uncertain. The CDR3 runs 11 residues. Germline CDR1 MGHDK, CDR2 SYGVNS. Trimming left V 3 bases short and J 10 bases short, with 6 bases between. This chain's CDR3 is CASSEFGKLFF. CDR3 nucleotide sequence: TGTGCCAGCAGTGAGTTCGGAAAACTGTTTTTT. Looking up the rest from reference TRBV25-1 and TRBJ1-4 gives the full variable domain: EADIYQTPRYLVIGTGKKITLECSQTMGHDKMYWYQQDPGMELHLIHYSYGVNSTEKGDLSSESTVSRIRTEHFPLTLESARPSHTSQYLCASSEFGKLFFGSGTQLSVL.

This clonotype occurred a few times. The gene calls are TRBV12-3 or TRBV12-4 and TRBJ1-6, with 8 bases that match TRBD1. V lost 7 bases and J lost 10; bases outside the gene matches: 6. The CDR3 runs 13 residues. CDR3 protein: CASTRTGKSPLHF. The CDR3 bases are TGTGCCAGCACCCGGACAGGGAAATCACCCCTCCACTTT.

As to this clonotype: One end of the junction fails to match germline, which may point to a read error. The chain uses TRBV7-2 and TRBJ1-1, with D tentatively TRBD1 (6 bases). CDR1 and CDR2 from the germline V gene are SGHTA and FQGNSA. This CDR3 is 13 amino acids long. For the CDR3, the DNA is TGTGCCAGCAACTTAGGGGGGCCCACTGAAGCTTTCTTT. This translates into CASNLGGPTEAFF.

The table lists this clonotype with a few counts. The J gene is TRBJ2-1, the V gene TRBV10-2, with 9 bases identical to TRBD1. J lost 2 bases, V lost 0 bases, and 8 bases had no gene match. CDR1 is WSHSY and CDR2 is SAAADI in the germline V gene. The CDR3 has 18 residues. The CDR3 region has the DNA TGCGCCAGCAGTGAGTCAGGGCGAAACAGGGGGCCCTACAATGAGCAGTTCTTC. It encodes CASSESGRNRGPYNEQFF.

CDR3 nucleotide sequence: TGTGCCAGCAGCTTATTGGGAGGCGCTGAAGCTTTCTTT. Its translation is CASSLLGGAEAFF. The chain has TRBV7-3 and TRBJ1-1; D is unresolved. The CDR3 has 13 residues. CDR1 and CDR2 from the germline V gene are SGHTA and FQGTGA. V lost 2 bases to trimming and J lost 6 bases, with 10 bases between them.

The chain combines TRBV11-2 with TRBJ2-7, with a possible D match to TRBD2 (6 bases). TRBJ2-5 matches the DNA end more closely, so the J call is doubtful. The CDR3 has 13 residues. Germline V CDR1 and CDR2: SGHAT, FQNNGV. In DNA, the CDR3 is TGTGCCAGCAGCTCCCCTCGGGAGGAGACCCAGTACTTC. Translation gives CASSSPREETQYF.